The 4 T cell receptor beta chains listed next were all sequenced from one sample in a study of cytomegalovirus exposure and HLA in healthy donors. The primer mix had 60 Vbeta and 13 Jbeta primers. Clones were read by immunoSEQ multiplex PCR, and TCRdb kept only the in-frame ones, dropping some. The sample has 70,000 to 95,000 clones, over 60% seen once. The sample taken for sequencing was PBMCs. Receptors originate from a man between 25 and 39 years old in good health and CMV-seropositive.

The J gene is TRBJ2-1, the V gene TRBV5-1; D gene uncertain. The V end was cut by 4 bases, the J end by 3 bases, with 8 bases between. The length of the CDR3 is 13 residues. Germline V gene lookup returns CDR1 SGHRS and CDR2 YFSETQ. CDR3 loop: CASSGGVYNEQFF. The CDR3 nucleotides read TGCGCCAGCAGCGGCGGAGTCTACAATGAGCAGTTCTTC.

The rearrangement uses TRBV9 and TRBJ2-2; 12 bases match TRBD2. The CDR3 spans 15 residues. From germline, CDR1 is SGDLS and CDR2 YYNGEE. The ends lost 5 bases at V and 6 bases at J; junction bases unmatched: 5. The CDR3 reads CASRPPSGRAGELFF. CDR3 coding DNA: TGTGCCAGCAGGCCCCCTAGCGGGAGGGCCGGGGAGCTGTTTTTT.

V usage is TRBV5-1 and J usage is TRBJ2-3; 8 bases align to TRBD2. The CDR3 runs to 15 residues. V lost 2 bases, J lost 3 bases, and 5 bases stayed unmatched. From germline, CDR1 is SGHRS and CDR2 YFSETQ. The CDR3 sequence: CASSFSAGGTDTQYF. Here the CDR3 DNA reads TGCGCCAGCAGCTTCTCTGCGGGGGGAACAGATACGCAGTATTTT. Full variable domain (missing parts from reference TRBV5-1 and TRBJ2-3): KAGVTQTPRYLIKTRGQQVTLSCSPISGHRSVSWYQQTPGQGLQFLFEYFSETQRNKGNFPGRFSGRQFSNSRSEMNVSTLELGDSALYLCASSFSAGGTDTQYFGPGTRLTVL.

The CDR3 DNA follows: TGTGCCAGCTCACAACAGGGGAGCAATCAGCCCCAGCATTTT. Protein: CASSQQGSNQPQHF. The chain joins TRBV18 to TRBJ1-5; 7 bases line up with TRBD1. This CDR3 spans 14 amino acids. Unmatched junction bases numbered 1, after V lost 4 bases and J lost 1 base. Germline V CDR1 and CDR2: KGHSH, LQKENI.